The 13 T cell receptor beta chains presented below share a single source sample, sequenced in a study of memory CD4+ T cells and cytomegalovirus serostatus (dated by TCRdb to the late 2010s). Single viable CD3+CD4+CD8-CD45RO+ cells were sorted as memory CD4+ T cells on a FACSAria II. Library preparation was by the immunoSEQ multiplex PCR assay. TCRdb's version of the immuneACCESS table is confined to in-frame rearrangements and falls short of the full clone set. An unresolved V gene accounts for under half of the shortfall where checked; the remainder is of unknown origin. The sample data list over 35,000 clones, and about three quarters of these were observed just once. About 0.8% of the sample rests with the top ten. Input material: memory CD4+ T cells from blood. The receptors stem from an adult in good health and CMV-seronegative.

This chain uses TRBV6-1 with TRBJ1-5; D uncertain. V was cut by 4 bases and J by 6 bases, with 13 bases left in between. CDR3 size: 14 residues. The germline gives CDR1 MNHNS, CDR2 SASEGT. The DNA for the CDR3 is TGTGCCAGCAGTGTAGGACCCAGTGGTCAGCCCCAGCATTTT. Translating it yields CASSVGPSGQPQHF.

The rearrangement uses TRBV5-4 and TRBJ2-6, with D maybe TRBD2 (7 bases). This CDR3 is 16 amino acids long. Germline loops: CDR1 SGHNT, CDR2 YYREEE (reference sequence). The V end lost 9 bases, the J end lost 2 bases, and 18 bases lay between the germline ends. CDR3: CATKEGGPTGANVLTF. The CDR3 coding sequence is TGTGCCACCAAAGAGGGGGGGCCCACTGGGGCCAACGTCCTGACTTTC.

The chain couples TRBV5-1 to TRBJ1-3; unclear D gene. Germline values: CDR1 SGHRS, CDR2 YFSETQ. The CDR3 has 15 residues. Deletions cut 4 bases from V and 0 bases from J, with 11 bases between. The chain's CDR3 is CASSIGSASGNTIYF. For the CDR3, the DNA is TGCGCCAGCAGCATTGGATCGGCCTCTGGAAACACCATATATTTT.

This chain connects TRBV25-1 to TRBJ2-5; TRBD2 might be the D (6 bases). Looked up from germline, CDR1 is MGHDK and CDR2 is SYGVNS. The CDR3 contains 13 residues. V was trimmed by 8 bases and J by 2 bases, leaving 12 bases between them. Here the CDR3 reads CASGRLGQETQYF. In DNA form, the CDR3 reads TGTGCCAGCGGACGACTAGGGCAAGAGACCCAGTACTTC.

The rearrangement joins TRBV2 to TRBJ2-5; weak D call: TRBD2 (6 bases). The CDR3 has 13 residues. Germline lookup yields CDR1 SNHLY and CDR2 FYNNEI. Deletions cut 7 bases from V and 1 base from J, with 10 bases between. The CDR3 nucleotides are TGTGCCAGCATACGGGACTCCCAAGAGACCCAGTACTTC. It encodes CASIRDSQETQYF.

V gene TRBV11-2 combines with J gene TRBJ1-5; no clear D gene. CDR1 SGHAT and CDR2 FQNNGV come from the germline V gene. The CDR3 is 14 residues long. Deletions cut 4 bases from V and 7 bases from J, with 14 bases between. CDR3 sequence: CASSSGRPGQPQHF. DNA for the CDR3: TGTGCCAGCAGCTCTGGACGGCCGGGGCAGCCCCAGCATTTT.

This clone was seen only a few times. The chain has TRBV2 and TRBJ1-1; D is uncertain. This CDR3 region has 12 residues. Looked up from germline, CDR1 is SNHLY and CDR2 is FYNNEI. V shed 6 bases and J shed 8 bases, with 13 bases lying between them. The CDR3 is CASSQDGGEAFF. The CDR3 region has the DNA TGTGCCAGCAGCCAGGACGGAGGGGAAGCTTTCTTT.

To note about this clone: The CDR3 end shows no conserved phenylalanine or tryptophan, and so a read error is likely. No DNA is shown, since the ends of the CDR3 on it are uncertain; the CDR3 is the one TCRdb lists. The chain has TRBV7-9 and TRBJ1-1. The CDR3 is 13 residues long, counting both termini. Germline CDR1 is SEHNR and CDR2 is FQNEAQ (reference sequence). The CDR3: CASSLGYWDRVTT.

This chain connects TRBV9 to TRBJ2-3; D is unclear. CDR3 size: 15 residues. V was shortened by 4 bases and J by 1 base, with 13 bases between the two germline ends. Germline lookup yields CDR1 SGDLS and CDR2 YYNGEE. The CDR3 DNA reads TGTGCCAGCAGCCCCCGCGTAGCCCGCACAGATACGCAGTATTTT. It yields the protein CASSPRVARTDTQYF.

The J gene is TRBJ1-2, the V gene TRBV6-5; TRBD1 might be the D (6 bases). The CDR3 has 14 amino acids. Germline CDR1 MNHEY, CDR2 SVGAGI. V lost 6 bases, J lost 4 bases, and 15 bases lay in between. CDR3 amino acids: CASSPQTGIYGYTF. The CDR3 DNA is TGTGCCAGCAGCCCGCAAACAGGGATCTATGGCTACACCTTC.

A few counts support this clone. The rearrangement uses TRBV6-1 and TRBJ1-1; D gene uncertain. The CDR3 has 10 residues. Germline CDR1 MNHNS, CDR2 SASEGT. Trimming left V 1 base short and J 11 bases short, with 5 bases between. The CDR3 nucleotides read TGTGCCAGCAGTGAAGAGACGGCTTTCTTT. Its protein product is CASSEETAFF.

The CDR3 DNA sequence: TGTGCCACCCTAGGGGACGACAGTAGCAATCAGCCCCAGCATTTT. Amino acids: CATLGDDSSNQPQHF. The J gene is TRBJ1-5, the V gene TRBV19; TRBD1 is a possible D gene (5 bases). Germline lookup yields CDR1 LNHDA and CDR2 SQIVND (reference sequence). This CDR3 has 15 amino acids. Trimming left V 10 bases short and J 0 bases short, with 16 bases between.

V and J are TRBV5-6 and TRBJ1-1; 7 bases fit TRBD1. Germline loops: CDR1 SGHDT, CDR2 YYEEEE. CDR3 length equals 13 residues. V was clipped by 4 bases and J by 6 bases; unmatched bases: 6. CDR3 sequence: CASSLRGPAEAFF. The DNA of the CDR3 is TGTGCCAGCAGCCTAAGGGGGCCGGCTGAAGCTTTCTTT. The full variable domain, rest sourced from reference TRBV5-6 and TRBJ1-1, is DAGVTQSPTHLIKTRGQQVTLRCSPKSGHDTVSWYQQALGQGPQFIFQYYEEEERQRGNFPDRFSGHQFPNYSSELNVNALLLGDSALYLCASSLRGPAEAFFGQGTRLTVV.